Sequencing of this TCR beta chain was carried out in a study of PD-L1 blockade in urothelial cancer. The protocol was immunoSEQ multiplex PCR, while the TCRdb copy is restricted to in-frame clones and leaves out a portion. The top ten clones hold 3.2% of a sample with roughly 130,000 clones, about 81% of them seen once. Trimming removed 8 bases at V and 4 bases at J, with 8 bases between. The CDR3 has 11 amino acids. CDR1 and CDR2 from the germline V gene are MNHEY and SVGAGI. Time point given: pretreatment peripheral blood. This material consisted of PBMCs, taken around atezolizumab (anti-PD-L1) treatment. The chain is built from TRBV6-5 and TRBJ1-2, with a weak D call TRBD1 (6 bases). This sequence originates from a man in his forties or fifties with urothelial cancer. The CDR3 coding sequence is TGTGCCAGCCGCAGGGGCTATGGCTACACCTTC. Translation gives CASRRGYGYTF.